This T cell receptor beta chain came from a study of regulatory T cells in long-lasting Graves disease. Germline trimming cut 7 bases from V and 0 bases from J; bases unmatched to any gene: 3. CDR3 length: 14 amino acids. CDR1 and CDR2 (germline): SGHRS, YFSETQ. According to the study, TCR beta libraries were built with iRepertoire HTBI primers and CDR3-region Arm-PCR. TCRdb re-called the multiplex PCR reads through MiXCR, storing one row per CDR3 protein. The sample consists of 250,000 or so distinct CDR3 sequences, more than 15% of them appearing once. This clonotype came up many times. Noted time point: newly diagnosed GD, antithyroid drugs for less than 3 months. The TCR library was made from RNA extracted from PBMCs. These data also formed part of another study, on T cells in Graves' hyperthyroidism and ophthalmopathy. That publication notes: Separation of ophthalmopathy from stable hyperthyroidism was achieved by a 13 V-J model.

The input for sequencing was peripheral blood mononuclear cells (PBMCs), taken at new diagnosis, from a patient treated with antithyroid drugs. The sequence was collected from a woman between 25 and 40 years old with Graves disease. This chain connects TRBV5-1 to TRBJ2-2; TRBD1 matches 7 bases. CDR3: CASEGQTNTGELFF. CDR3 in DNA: TGCGCCAGCGAGGGACAGACGAACACCGGGGAGCTGTTTTTT.